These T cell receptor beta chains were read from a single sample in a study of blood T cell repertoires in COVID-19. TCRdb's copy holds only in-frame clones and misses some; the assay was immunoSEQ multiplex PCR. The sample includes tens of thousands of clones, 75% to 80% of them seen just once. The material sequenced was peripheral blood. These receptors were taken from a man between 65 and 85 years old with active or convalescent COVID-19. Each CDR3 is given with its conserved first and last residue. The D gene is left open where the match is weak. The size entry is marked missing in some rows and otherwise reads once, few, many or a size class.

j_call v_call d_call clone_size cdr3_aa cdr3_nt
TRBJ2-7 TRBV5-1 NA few CASSLEPGVYEQYF TGCGCCAGCAGCCTGGAGCCAGGGGTCTACGAGCAGTACTTC
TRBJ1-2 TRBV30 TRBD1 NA CASRTGGVYGYTF TGTGCCTCCCGGACAGGGGGAGTATATGGCTACACCTTC
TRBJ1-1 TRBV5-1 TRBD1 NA CASGGGTGASTEAFF TGCGCCAGCGGAGGGGGGACAGGGGCGTCCACTGAAGCTTTCTTT
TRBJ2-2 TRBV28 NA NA CASSFGTNTGELFF TGTGCCAGCAGTTTTGGGACAAACACCGGGGAGCTGTTTTTT
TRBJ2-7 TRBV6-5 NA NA CASSYSFTKPYEQYF TGTGCCAGCAGTTACTCGTTTACTAAACCCTACGAGCAGTACTTC
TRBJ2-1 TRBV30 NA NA CAWSVLHATGEQFF TGTGCCTGGAGTGTATTACACGCGACGGGGGAGCAGTTCTTC
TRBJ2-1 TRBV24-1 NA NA CATSDWSSVRQFF TGTGCCACCAGTGATTGGTCCAGCGTTCGGCAGTTCTTC
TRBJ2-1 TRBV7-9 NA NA CASSSAGVYNEQFF TGTGCCAGCAGCTCCGCAGGGGTCTACAATGAGCAGTTCTTC
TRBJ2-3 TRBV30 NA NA CAWSVRRGLGTDTQYF TGTGCCTGGAGTGTAAGAAGGGGGTTGGGCACAGATACGCAGTATTTT
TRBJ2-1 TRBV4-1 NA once CASSQDSRGPYNEQFF TGCGCCAGCAGCCAAGATTCCCGGGGTCCCTACAATGAGCAGTTCTTC
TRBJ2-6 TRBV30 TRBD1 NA CALRQGESGANVLTF TGTGCCTTAAGACAGGGGGAGTCTGGGGCCAACGTCCTGACTTTC
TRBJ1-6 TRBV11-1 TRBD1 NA CASSLKGAGSPLHF TGTGCCAGCAGCTTGAAGGGGGCAGGGTCACCCCTCCACTTT
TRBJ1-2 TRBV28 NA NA CASSLAGREYGYTF TGTGCCAGCAGTTTGGCAGGGAGGGAGTATGGCTACACCTTC
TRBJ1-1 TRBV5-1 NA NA CASTKDRPNTEAFF TGCGCCAGCACCAAAGACAGGCCGAACACTGAAGCTTTCTTT
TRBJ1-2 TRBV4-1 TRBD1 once CASSQPGQGHGGYTF TGCGCCAGCAGCCAACCGGGACAGGGCCATGGGGGCTACACCTTC
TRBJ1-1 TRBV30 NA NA CAWSPGTEAFF TGTGCCTGGAGTCCGGGCACTGAAGCTTTCTTT
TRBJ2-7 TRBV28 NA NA CASKGYSYEQYF TGTGCCAGCAAGGGGTACTCCTACGAGCAGTACTTC
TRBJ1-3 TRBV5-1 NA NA CASSFGTSGNTIYF TGCGCCAGCAGCTTCGGTACCTCTGGAAACACCATATATTTT
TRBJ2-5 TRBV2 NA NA CATVRDLKETQYF TGTGCCACCGTTAGGGACTTAAAAGAGACCCAGTACTTC
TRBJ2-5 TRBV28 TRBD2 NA CASSSPRLASQETQYF TGTGCCAGCAGTTCCCCTAGACTAGCGTCACAAGAGACCCAGTACTTC
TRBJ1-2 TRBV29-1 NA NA CSGARVFDGYTF TGCAGCGGGGCCAGGGTCTTCGATGGCTACACCTTC
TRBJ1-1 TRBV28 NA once CASSSGTKGAEAFF TGTGCCAGCAGTTCCGGGACTAAAGGCGCTGAAGCTTTCTTT
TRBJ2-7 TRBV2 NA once CASTDGGQPGLEQYF TGTGCCAGCACGGACGGGGGACAGCCGGGCCTCGAGCAGTACTTC
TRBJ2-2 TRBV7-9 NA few CASSLAFQARNTGELFF TGTGCCAGCAGCTTAGCTTTCCAGGCAAGAAACACCGGGGAGCTGTTTTTT
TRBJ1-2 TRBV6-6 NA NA CATGGAGAYGYTF TGTGCCACCGGGGGGGCTGGGGCCTATGGCTACACCTTC
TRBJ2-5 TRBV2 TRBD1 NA CASWGQGPHRETQYF TGTGCCAGCTGGGGACAGGGACCTCATCGGGAGACCCAGTACTTC
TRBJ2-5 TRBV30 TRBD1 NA CAWTLSGQGGETQYF TGTGCCTGGACACTATCCGGACAGGGGGGGGAGACCCAGTACTTC
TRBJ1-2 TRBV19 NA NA CASSIDPEGGDYTF TGTGCCAGTAGTATAGATCCGGAAGGAGGGGACTACACCTTC
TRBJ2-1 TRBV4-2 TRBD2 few CASSPRGLAGLHPSSYNEQFF TGTGCCAGCAGCCCCCGGGGACTAGCGGGCCTTCACCCGAGCTCCTACAATGAGCAGTTCTTC
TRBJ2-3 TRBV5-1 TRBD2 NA CASSLAGSTDTQYF TGCGCCAGCAGCCTAGCGGGTAGCACAGATACGCAGTATTTT
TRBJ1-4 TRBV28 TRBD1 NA CASRTGGEKLFF TGTGCCAGCCGGACAGGGGGCGAAAAACTGTTTTTT
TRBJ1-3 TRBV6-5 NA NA CASSQGHSGNTIYF TGTGCCAGCAGCCAGGGTCACTCTGGAAACACCATATATTTT
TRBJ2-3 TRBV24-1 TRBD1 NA CATSDFKVTGQGPDTQYF TGTGCCACCAGTGATTTTAAAGTTACGGGACAGGGTCCAGATACGCAGTATTTT
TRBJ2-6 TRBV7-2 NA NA CASTGRFFGANVLTF TGTGCCAGCACCGGTCGGTTCTTTGGGGCCAACGTCCTGACTTTC
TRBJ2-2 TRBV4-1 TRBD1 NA CASSLKDRDTGELFF TGCGCCAGCAGCCTCAAGGACAGGGACACCGGGGAGCTGTTTTTT
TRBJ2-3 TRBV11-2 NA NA CASSLTSGSDTQYF TGTGCCAGCAGCTTAACCTCGGGGTCAGATACGCAGTATTTT
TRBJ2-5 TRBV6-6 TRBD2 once CASSRLGAGGQETQYF TGTGCCAGCAGTCGCCTAGGGGCGGGGGGGCAAGAGACCCAGTACTTC
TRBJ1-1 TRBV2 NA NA CASGGWGVAEAFF TGTGCCAGCGGAGGGTGGGGGGTCGCTGAAGCTTTCTTT
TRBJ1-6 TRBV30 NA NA CAWSYEGENSPLHF TGTGCCTGGTCCTACGAAGGGGAAAATTCACCCCTCCACTTT
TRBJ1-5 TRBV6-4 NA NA CASSPQGLTGGQPQHF TGTGCCAGCAGTCCTCAGGGTCTAACGGGAGGGCAGCCCCAGCATTTT
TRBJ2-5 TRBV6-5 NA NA CASSYSPRETQYF TGTGCCAGCAGTTACTCCCCGCGGGAGACCCAGTACTTC
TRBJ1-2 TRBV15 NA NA CATSRQVSRGAVGYTF TGTGCCACCAGCAGGCAGGTTTCACGGGGAGCGGTTGGCTACACCTTC
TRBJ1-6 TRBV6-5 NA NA CASSSYRDETSPLHF TGTGCCAGCAGCAGTTACCGGGATGAAACTTCACCCCTCCACTTT
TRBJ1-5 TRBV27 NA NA CASRPTGNQPQHF TGTGCCAGCAGACCGACGGGAAATCAGCCCCAGCATTTT